The rows below give T cell receptor beta chains drawn from one sample of a study of OX40 agonist ivuxolimab in advanced cancers. Produced via immunoSEQ multiplex PCR; TCRdb's table is partial and in-frame only. The sample includes some 90,000 clones, more than 70% of them seen just once. Here the sequenced sample was CD4+ or CD8+ T cells sorted from blood, taken in a trial of the OX40 agonist ivuxolimab. Receptors originate from an adult with an advanced solid tumor such as melanoma, head and neck, liver or kidney cancer. Both conserved end residues are part of each CDR3. Fields, in order: D gene, V gene, J gene, clone size, CDR3 protein, CDR3 DNA. A D gene is named only where the DNA matches it firmly. Expanded clones get a size class; other rows say once, few or many, or leave the size out.

NA	TRBV6-1	TRBJ1-1	NA	CASSRTDLASEAFF	TGTGCCAGCAGTAGGACGGACTTAGCTTCTGAAGCTTTCTTT
NA	TRBV5-1	TRBJ1-2	NA	CASTMGTVGDGYTF	TGCGCCAGCACGATGGGAACAGTGGGCGATGGCTACACCTTC
NA	TRBV5-4	TRBJ2-2	NA	CASSGLGTGELFF	TGTGCCAGCAGTGGGTTGGGCACCGGGGAGCTGTTTTTT
TRBD2	TRBV9	TRBJ2-5	NA	CASSVGAGDGETQYF	TGTGCCAGCAGCGTAGGAGCGGGAGATGGAGAGACCCAGTACTTC
TRBD1	TRBV11-2	TRBJ1-4	NA	CASSVMGTVNEKLFF	TGTGCCAGCAGCGTAATGGGGACAGTTAATGAAAAACTGTTTTTT
TRBD2	TRBV7-3	TRBJ2-1	NA	CASSRDGLAVETYNEQFF	TGTGCCAGCAGCCGAGATGGACTAGCGGTGGAGACCTACAATGAGCAGTTCTTC
NA	TRBV7-2	TRBJ1-5	NA	CASSPASGRASNQPQHF	TGTGCCAGCAGCCCCGCCTCAGGGCGGGCTAGCAATCAGCCCCAGCATTTT
NA	TRBV19	TRBJ1-5	NA	CASTGDYQPQHF	TGTGCCTCCACGGGGGATTATCAGCCCCAGCATTTT
TRBD2	TRBV6-1	TRBJ2-2	NA	CASSTSANTGELFF	TGTGCCAGCAGCACTAGCGCAAACACCGGGGAGCTGTTTTTT
TRBD1	TRBV15	TRBJ1-1	NA	CATSVDRGNTEAFF	TGTGCCACCAGCGTGGACAGGGGGAACACTGAAGCTTTCTTT
NA	TRBV7-9	TRBJ2-3	once	CASSAETDTQYF	TGTGCCAGCAGCGCCGAGACAGATACGCAGTATTTT
NA	TRBV7-2	TRBJ2-3	NA	CASSSLTSTDTQYF	TGTGCCAGCAGCTCCCTCACTAGCACAGATACGCAGTATTTT
NA	TRBV6-1	TRBJ1-1	NA	CASSEVVMNTEAFF	TGTGCCAGCAGTGAGGTTGTGATGAACACTGAAGCTTTCTTT
NA	TRBV19	TRBJ1-2	few	CASNQGVGGYTF	TGTGCCAGTAACCAGGGTGTGGGTGGCTACACCTTC
NA	TRBV2	TRBJ1-5	once	CASSLQGVVGNQPQHF	TGTGCCAGCAGTCTTCAGGGAGTGGTAGGCAATCAGCCCCAGCATTTT
TRBD1	TRBV18	TRBJ1-1	NA	CASSPPVQGGSTEAFF	TGTGCCAGCTCACCACCGGTGCAGGGGGGTAGCACTGAAGCTTTCTTT
NA	TRBV7-2	TRBJ2-3	NA	CASSLGGTYSTDTQYF	TGTGCCAGCAGCTTAGGGGGGACATACAGCACAGATACGCAGTATTTT
NA	TRBV18	TRBJ1-5	once	CASSHTDGGNQPQHF	TGTGCCAGCTCACATACAGATGGGGGCAATCAGCCCCAGCATTTT
NA	TRBV7-8	TRBJ1-5	NA	CASSLNLPGVPQHF	TGTGCCAGCAGCTTGAACCTACCAGGGGTGCCCCAGCATTTT
NA	TRBV11-3	TRBJ2-1	few	CASSLDLVRGIYNEQFF	TGTGCCAGCAGCTTAGATCTGGTTCGCGGGATCTACAATGAGCAGTTCTTC
NA	TRBV18	TRBJ1-1	NA	CASSPKGDTEAFF	TGTGCCAGCTCACCAAAGGGGGACACTGAAGCTTTCTTT
TRBD1	TRBV25-1	TRBJ2-5	NA	CASSEFGGQGKETQYF	TGTGCCAGCAGTGAATTCGGGGGACAGGGGAAAGAGACCCAGTACTTC
NA	TRBV18	TRBJ1-3	NA	CASSLNPMLRGNTIYF	TGTGCCAGCTCCCTAAACCCGATGCTCCGGGGAAACACCATATATTTT
TRBD2	TRBV5-1	TRBJ2-1	NA	CASSLPRTSGSNNEQFF	TGCGCCAGCAGCTTGCCTCGGACTAGCGGGAGCAACAATGAGCAGTTCTTC
NA	TRBV7-7	TRBJ2-3	NA	CASSSRKEGTDTQYF	TGTGCTAGCAGCTCTCGAAAGGAGGGCACAGATACGCAGTATTTT
NA	TRBV27	TRBJ2-2	NA	CASSRDINTGELFF	TGTGCCAGCAGTCGGGACATTAACACCGGGGAGCTGTTTTTT
TRBD2	TRBV6-5	TRBJ2-7	NA	CASSLSGGRSHEQYF	TGTGCCAGCAGCCTGTCCGGCGGGAGGAGCCACGAGCAGTACTTC
NA	TRBV7-2	TRBJ1-1	NA	CASSLVPPGMNTEAFF	TGTGCCAGCAGCTTAGTCCCTCCGGGTATGAACACTGAAGCTTTCTTT
NA	TRBV19	TRBJ1-1	NA	CASTSRVNTEAFF	TGTGCCAGCACATCAAGGGTGAACACTGAAGCTTTCTTT
NA	TRBV9	TRBJ1-4	NA	CASSVDRDREKLFF	TGTGCCAGCAGCGTAGACAGGGATCGTGAAAAACTGTTTTTT
NA	TRBV19	TRBJ2-1	NA	CASSFDTSYNEQFF	TGTGCCAGTAGTTTTGACACCTCCTACAATGAGCAGTTCTTC
TRBD2	TRBV7-2	TRBJ2-1	NA	CASSLVVTSGRMNEQFF	TGTGCCAGCAGCTTAGTCGTCACTAGCGGGAGGATGAATGAGCAGTTCTTC
TRBD1	TRBV19	TRBJ2-2	NA	CASSTGQGSTGELFF	TGTGCCAGTAGTACGGGACAGGGGAGCACCGGGGAGCTGTTTTTT
NA	TRBV19	TRBJ1-2	NA	CASSIIGRDYGYTF	TGTGCCAGTAGTATAATAGGCAGGGACTATGGCTACACCTTC
NA	TRBV10-3	TRBJ2-5	NA	CAISDVAQETQYF	TGTGCCATCAGTGATGTGGCCCAAGAGACCCAGTACTTC
NA	TRBV2	TRBJ1-1	NA	CASSMGALNTEAFF	TGTGCCAGCTCTATGGGGGCTTTGAACACTGAAGCTTTCTTT
TRBD2	TRBV29-1	TRBJ2-1	few	CSAAEGGRFDEQFF	TGCAGCGCAGCTGAGGGCGGGAGGTTTGATGAGCAGTTCTTC
NA	TRBV7-8	TRBJ2-3	NA	CASTFLGGTDTQYF	TGTGCCAGCACCTTTCTTGGGGGGACGGATACGCAGTATTTT
NA	TRBV6-1	TRBJ2-1	once	CASRFPGSYNEQFF	TGTGCCAGCAGATTCCCGGGGAGTTACAATGAGCAGTTCTTC
NA	TRBV6-6	TRBJ1-1	NA	CASSSIGGTEAFF	TGTGCCAGCAGTTCAATAGGTGGGACTGAAGCTTTCTTT
NA	TRBV6-6	TRBJ1-5	NA	CASSYSLDYSNQPQHF	TGTGCCAGCAGTTACTCCCTGGATTATAGCAATCAGCCCCAGCATTTT
NA	TRBV13	TRBJ2-4	few	CASSLGLTIQYF	TGTGCCAGCAGCTTAGGACTTACTATTCAGTACTTC
TRBD1	TRBV11-3	TRBJ2-1	NA	CASSPRTGGSLQFF	TGTGCCAGCAGCCCACGGACAGGGGGAAGCCTTCAGTTCTTC
NA	TRBV2	TRBJ2-2	NA	CASSGNTNGELFF	TGTGCCAGCAGTGGTAACACGAACGGGGAGCTGTTTTTT
NA	TRBV19	TRBJ1-2	NA	CASSTSARTGGYTF	TGTGCCAGTAGTACAAGCGCAAGGACGGGAGGCTACACCTTC
TRBD1	TRBV10-1	TRBJ2-5	NA	CASSATGQGQETQYF	TGCGCCAGCAGTGCCACTGGACAGGGACAAGAGACCCAGTACTTC
NA	TRBV29-1	TRBJ1-1	NA	CSVVHQGATEAFF	TGCAGCGTTGTTCATCAGGGAGCCACTGAAGCTTTCTTT
TRBD1	TRBV28	TRBJ1-2	NA	CASSVRGLVLGYTF	TGTGCCAGCAGTGTGAGGGGGCTCGTTCTAGGCTACACCTTC
NA	TRBV5-1	TRBJ2-5	NA	CASSLNPEETQYF	TGCGCCAGCAGCTTGAATCCCGAAGAGACCCAGTACTTC
TRBD2	TRBV6-6	TRBJ2-7	NA	CASSGTSGRNEQYF	TGTGCCAGCAGCGGGACTAGCGGGAGGAACGAGCAGTACTTC
TRBD2	TRBV27	TRBJ2-3	NA	CASRGLTSGRSDTQYF	TGTGCCAGCAGGGGACTGACTAGCGGGAGGTCAGATACGCAGTATTTT
NA	TRBV18	TRBJ2-5	NA	CASSRTQGNVETQYF	TGTGCCAGCTCACGTACACAAGGAAATGTGGAGACCCAGTACTTC